This T cell receptor beta chain was captured in a study of T-cell memory formation after mild COVID-19 (dated by TCRdb to about 2021). Background for the entire study: TCR sequence clusters from the two donors were largely donor specific. Two young, previously healthy adult volunteers made up the cohort, one male and one female. In a couple of donors, T-cell clones that expanded and contracted after mild COVID-19 were tracked by sequencing TCRalpha and TCRbeta repertoires over time.

Reading the germline V gene (reference sequence) gives CDR1 DFQATT and CDR2 SNEGSKA. V lost 1 base and J lost 4 bases, and the count of bases not matched to a germline gene is 4. The CDR3 sequence holds 14 residues, the cysteine and phenylalanine included. The DNA shown is the 42-base CDR3, in frame from base 1. Ficoll-Paque density gradient centrifugation was used to isolate PBMCs. This sample was sequenced with an Illumina NovaSeq 6000. Using 5'RACE with constant-segment primers, TCRalpha and TCRbeta cDNA libraries were constructed, with sample barcodes and unique molecular identifiers added in the process. RNA was extracted from every sample with Trizol reagent. The libraries were amplified in two PCR steps, and the second step added a second sample barcode and Illumina TruSeq adapters. Sequencing of libraries was performed on an Illumina NovaSeq with 2 x 150 bp paired-end reads. In the source study's methods: The reads were demultiplexed and collapsed into UMI-guided consensus sequences using migec v1.2.7. Using mixcr v2.1.11, UMI consensuses were aligned to TRA and TRB V and J templates and then assembled into clonotypes. Expanded or contracted clonotypes were those called significant by both edgeR and NoisET, with noise models trained on biological replicates. For edgeR calls, the cutoffs were a false discovery rate-adjusted p below 0.01 and a log2 fold-change threshold of 1. As an exploratory analysis of dynamics, PCA with hierarchical clustering was applied to max-normalized trajectories of the 1000 most abundant clonotypes. Each responding clone was given a CD4 or CD8 phenotype based on the CD4+ and CD8+ repertoires, which had been sequenced separately. The public sequencing data were trimmed at Q25 with fastp and processed into clonotypes with MiXCR by TCRdb, which kept only in-frame beta chains. Entries that share a CDR3 protein sequence are merged under the most common genes and DNA. It is TCRdb's table, rather than the study itself, that gives the V and J calls and clone size. The sample table contains some 310,000 distinct CDR3 sequences; only one count was recorded for 20% to 25% of them. Clones ranked in the top ten supply around 20% of the sample.

General study outcomes and caveats: Some responding clones were detected in pre-infection memory, which suggested that pre-existing cross-reactive memory T cells had joined the SARS-CoV-2 response. SARS-CoV-2 specificity was not confirmed for the second-wave clones peaking on day 37. Clones contracting from day 15 to 85 had balanced CD4/CD8 phenotypes, while a second wave expanding from day 15 to 37 was biased towards CD4+. Only a couple of mild cases were covered in the study, and larger cohorts including severe cases with pre-infection samples were considered necessary. Contracting CD4+ clones turned up mainly in the CM and EM memory subsets, whereas EMRA was where CD8+ clones were enriched.

This clonotype has a handful of counts. This clone's antigen is unknown. Within one base of it there is no much larger clone, and no base qualities were kept. This receptor was identified in a man younger than 35 who had mild COVID-19 (a few samples of this study predate the infection). The sample titles of this study are shuffled in the database, so cell type and time point are left out; the donor was told from shared clones. The rearrangement combines TRBV20-1 with TRBJ1-3, with 7 bases aligning to TRBD1. Sample: PBMCs or a T cell subset sorted from them (not recorded which). At the DNA level, the sequence is TGCAGTGCTAGAGCGACAGGGCAAGGAAACACCATATATTTT. Its translation is CSARATGQGNTIYF.